These 26 T cell receptor beta chains were all obtained from the same sample, sequenced in a study of blood T cells in healthy people across ages. Using a J-beta primer mix together with a sample-barcoded 5' primer, a second PCR was run for roughly 6 to 12 cycles. TCRdb re-called the 5' RACE reads with MiXCR, one entry per CDR3 protein. This table has 1.5 million to 2 million distinct CDR3 sequences, 49% appearing once. Source material: blood. Receptors were obtained from a woman aged 40 to 50 in good health.

The chain has TRBV20-1 and TRBJ1-2, with unresolved D. Germline V gives CDR1 DFQATT, CDR2 SNEGSKA (reference sequence). The CDR3 has 15 amino acids. V was clipped by 0 bases and J by 8 bases, with 19 bases between them. CDR3 sequence (DNA): TGCAGTGCTAGAGATCGGGTGACCGTCCCCCACGGCTACACCTTC. Amino acid sequence: CSARDRVTVPHGYTF.

The chain combines TRBV27 with TRBJ1-6; 8 bases agree with TRBD1. Trimming cost V 10 bases and J 7 bases; bases outside gene matches: 6. The CDR3 sequence is 13 residues long. Germline V gene data show CDR1 as MNHEY and CDR2 as SMNVEV (reference sequence). Here the CDR3 reads CATRQGTNSPLHF. DNA of the CDR3: TGTGCCACCCGACAGGGGACCAATTCACCCCTCCACTTT.

This clonotype came up a few times. This chain joins TRBV6-6 and TRBJ2-3, with 13 positions matching TRBD2. The CDR3 covers 17 residues. Trimming took 4 bases from V and 1 from J; bases not matched to a gene: 5. CDR1 and CDR2 from the germline V gene are MNHNY and SVGAGI (reference sequence). The CDR3 coding sequence is TGTGCCAGCAGTTCAGCCGGGACTAGCGGGGGCACAGATACGCAGTATTTT. Protein product: CASSSAGTSGGTDTQYF.

This clonotype was counted ten times or more. The germline gene is not matched at one end of the junction; a read error may be the cause. This sequence joins TRBV5-1 and TRBJ2-5; D unclear. Germline CDR1 SGHRS, CDR2 YFSETQ. The CDR3 covers 12 residues. For the CDR3, the DNA is TGTGCCAGCAGCTTCGCCCAAGAGACCCAGTACTTC. Its protein is CASSFAQETQYF.

This sequence joins TRBV5-4 and TRBJ2-1; TRBD1 aligns across 7 bases. The CDR3 runs 13 residues. Per germline, CDR1 SGHNT and CDR2 YYREEE (reference sequence). The V segment lost 7 bases and the J segment 8 bases; nucleotides outside the gene matches: 9. The CDR3 loop reads CASGDRVSDEQFF. The CDR3 DNA reads TGTGCCAGCGGCGACAGGGTTTCGGATGAGCAGTTCTTC.

V and J are TRBV20-1 and TRBJ2-5, with 8 bases identical to TRBD1. Losses at the gene ends were 3 bases for V and 2 bases for J; bases not matched to a gene: 5. CDR3 length equals 14 residues. Germline values: CDR1 DFQATT, CDR2 SNEGSKA (reference sequence). The CDR3 region is CSASPGQDQETQYF. As DNA, the CDR3 is TGCAGTGCTAGCCCGGGACAGGATCAAGAGACCCAGTACTTC.

In its sample, this clonotype was seen a few times. The chain is built from TRBV20-1 and TRBJ2-1; 9 bases align to TRBD1. V lost 5 bases and J lost 8; bases outside the gene matches: 7. Germline CDR1 DFQATT, CDR2 SNEGSKA (reference sequence). The CDR3 runs to 13 residues. CDR3 loop: CSAGDRVKYEQFF. CDR3 nucleotides: TGCAGTGCTGGGGACAGGGTCAAATATGAGCAGTTCTTC.

J is TRBJ1-2 and V is TRBV25-1; D is unresolved. Per germline, CDR1 MGHDK and CDR2 SYGVNS. CDR3 length equals 17 residues. The V and J ends lost 3 bases and 8 bases respectively, with 25 bases between them. Written as DNA, the CDR3 is TGTGCCAGCAGTGATAACGGTCGGCACGGCGGTACGTACGGCTACACCTTC. As protein: CASSDNGRHGGTYGYTF.

The V and J genes are TRBV5-6 and TRBJ2-2; D perhaps matches TRBD2 (5 bases). The V end was cut by 0 bases, the J end by 0 bases, with 9 bases between. The germline CDR1 and CDR2 sequences are SGHDT and YYEEEE. The CDR3 runs 16 residues. The CDR3 protein is CASSLVGDSNTGELFF. CDR3 DNA sequence: TGTGCCAGCAGCTTGGTCGGGGATTCGAACACCGGGGAGCTGTTTTTT.

V gene TRBV20-1 combines with J gene TRBJ1-2, with D perhaps matching TRBD1 (5 bases). Germline V gives CDR1 DFQATT, CDR2 SNEGSKA (reference sequence). V was shortened by 6 bases and J by 2 bases, with 22 bases between the two germline ends. The CDR3 sequence is 16 residues long. CDR3 sequence (DNA): TGCAGTGCGTACTATTTCCTCGGGGGTACCAACTATGGCTACACCTTC. Protein sequence: CSAYYFLGGTNYGYTF.

The chain uses TRBV20-1 and TRBJ1-6; TRBD1 matches at 8 bases. This CDR3 has 16 residues. Germline CDR1 reads DFQATT; CDR2 reads SNEGSKA (reference sequence). With V trimmed by 6 bases and J by 7 bases, 14 bases remained unmatched. The CDR3 nucleotides are TGCAGTGCCTCCCCTCAGTCGGACAGGGTAAATTCACCCCTCCACTTT. It is translated as CSASPQSDRVNSPLHF.

This clonotype was observed a handful of times. J is TRBJ2-4 and V is TRBV28; weak D call: TRBD1 (5 bases). Germline loops: CDR1 MDHEN, CDR2 SYDVKM. V lost 6 bases to trimming and J lost 0 bases, with 12 bases between them. There are 15 residues in the CDR3. The CDR3 loop reads CASSLDGQAKNIQYF. In DNA form, the CDR3 reads TGTGCCAGCAGCTTGGACGGACAAGCCAAAAACATTCAGTACTTC.

The chain links TRBV6-2 or TRBV6-3 to TRBJ2-3; D might be TRBD2 (6 bases). This CDR3 is built from 13 residues. In germline, CDR1 is MNHEY, CDR2 SVGEGT. V lost 1 base and J lost 9, with 11 bases in between. The DNA for the CDR3 is TGTGCCAGCAGTTACTACGCGGGGTGCACGCAGTATTTT. It translates to CASSYYAGCTQYF.

The chain recombines TRBV7-9 with TRBJ2-7, with 7 bases fitting TRBD2. The CDR3 runs 15 residues. J gave up 2 bases and V 5 bases, and 9 bases lay outside the gene matches. Germline CDR1 reads SEHNR; CDR2 reads FQNEAQ (reference sequence). CDR3 loop: CASSPGEGNPYEQYF. The CDR3 DNA follows: TGTGCCAGCAGCCCCGGGGAGGGTAACCCCTACGAGCAGTACTTC.

This clonotype appeared a few times. The chain uses TRBV20-1 and TRBJ1-6; 7 nucleotides line up with TRBD1. Trimming took 0 bases from V and 6 from J; bases not matched to a gene: 8. Germline assignment: CDR1 DFQATT and CDR2 SNEGSKA (reference sequence). The CDR3 length is 16 residues. CDR3 coding DNA: TGCAGTGCTAGAGACGCGGCAGGGGGGTCTAATTCACCCCTCCACTTT. As protein: CSARDAAGGSNSPLHF.

Ten or more counts support this clonotype. The V and J genes are TRBV4-3 and TRBJ2-1; no reliable D call. V lost 0 bases, J lost 0 bases, and 6 bases lay in between. Germline assignment: CDR1 LGHNA and CDR2 YSLEER. This CDR3 is 15 amino acids long. Here the CDR3 reads CASSQDPSSYNEQFF. Here the CDR3 DNA reads TGCGCCAGCAGCCAAGATCCGAGCTCCTACAATGAGCAGTTCTTC.

The CDR3 region has the DNA TGTGCCAGCAGCTCCCAAGTGGCGGGGGCAGAATTTCAGTACTTC. It specifies CASSSQVAGAEFQYF. The chain uses TRBV7-2 and TRBJ2-7; tentative D call: TRBD2 (7 bases). V was trimmed by 4 bases and J by 10 bases, leaving 23 bases between them. The CDR3 has 15 amino acids. CDR1 and CDR2 from the germline V gene are SGHTA and FQGNSA.

For this clonotype: The junction departs from germline at one end; a sequencing error may be responsible. The rearrangement links TRBV6-2 or TRBV6-3 to TRBJ2-7, with 12 bases fitting TRBD2. The germline V gene encodes CDR1 MNHEY and CDR2 SVGEGT. The CDR3 spans 18 residues. This chain's CDR3 is CTSSYFPTSGGHLYEQYF. DNA for the CDR3: TGTACCAGCAGTTACTTCCCGACTAGCGGGGGCCATCTCTACGAGCAGTACTTC.

The sample holds a few counts of this clonotype. V and J are TRBV7-2 and TRBJ2-3; 8 bases line up with TRBD1. From germline, CDR1 is SGHTA and CDR2 FQGNSA. The V segment lost 4 bases and the J segment 2 bases; nucleotides outside the gene matches: 8. The CDR3 contains 16 residues. The CDR3 DNA reads as TGTGCCAGCAGCTGGGGACAGGCTCTCCACACAGATACGCAGTATTTT. It codes for CASSWGQALHTDTQYF.

V is TRBV5-1 and J is TRBJ2-3; 10 bases are shared with TRBD2. The CDR3 runs to 19 residues. Germline values: CDR1 SGHRS, CDR2 YFSETQ. V shed 0 bases and J 2 bases; nucleotides not matched to a gene: 12. CDR3 bases: TGCGCCAGCAGCTTGGCCCCGGCTAGCGGGGGCCGGAACACAGATACGCAGTATTTT. Translated: CASSLAPASGGRNTDTQYF. Full variable domain (rest looked up from reference TRBV5-1 and TRBJ2-3): KAGVTQTPRYLIKTRGQQVTLSCSPISGHRSVSWYQQTPGQGLQFLFEYFSETQRNKGNFPGRFSGRQFSNSRSEMNVSTLELGDSALYLCASSLAPASGGRNTDTQYFGPGTRLTVL.

This clonotype was observed a handful of times. The rearrangement joins TRBV29-1 to TRBJ2-1; 7 nucleotides agree with TRBD1. The CDR3 spans 13 residues. V gave up 8 bases and J gave up 7 bases; unmatched junction bases: 11. Germline CDR1 is SQVTM and CDR2 is ANQGSEA. CDR3 region: CSTWTGVENEQFF. Written as DNA, the CDR3 is TGCAGCACGTGGACAGGTGTGGAAAATGAGCAGTTCTTC.

The V gene is TRBV7-9, the J gene TRBJ2-7, with TRBD1 matching 12 bases. Germline trimming cut 7 bases from V and 1 base from J; bases unmatched to any gene: 8. Looked up from germline, CDR1 is SEHNR and CDR2 is FQNEAQ (reference sequence). The CDR3 length is 16 residues. The CDR3 DNA reads TGTGCCAGCACGGGAGGGGACAGGGGGCTGTCCTACGAGCAGTACTTC. Protein product: CASTGGDRGLSYEQYF.

The V and J genes are TRBV6-4 and TRBJ2-3; D gene uncertain. The CDR3 runs to 12 residues. Trimming shortened V by 7 bases and J by 10 bases, and 15 bases separated the two germline ends. Germline V gives CDR1 MRHNA, CDR2 SNTAGT. The CDR3 spells CASTPTDISQYF. The CDR3 region has the DNA TGTGCCAGCACCCCCACAGATATTTCGCAGTATTTT.

As regards this clonotype: Mismatch with germline at one junction end may stem from a read error. The rearrangement uses TRBV29-1 and TRBJ2-3; 9 bases fit TRBD1. CDR3 length: 15 residues. Germline-derived CDR1 and CDR2 are SQVTM and ANQGSEA. In nucleotides, the CDR3 is TGCGGCGTTGGAGGGACAGGGAAAAACACAGATACGCAGTATTTT. Its protein is CGVGGTGKNTDTQYF.

This sequence joins TRBV5-4 and TRBJ2-6, with D possibly TRBD1 on 6 matching bases. V was trimmed by 1 base and J by 0 bases, leaving 14 bases between them. Germline CDR1 is SGHNT and CDR2 is YYREEE (reference sequence). The CDR3 is 18 residues long. In nucleotides, the CDR3 is TGTGCCAGCAGCTTGAGGCGTCAGGGGAGCTCTGGGGCCAACGTCCTGACTTTC. Protein sequence: CASSLRRQGSSGANVLTF.

The chain recombines TRBV7-8 with TRBJ1-1; D is perhaps TRBD1 (6 bases). Trimming removed 5 bases from V and 5 bases from J, with 18 bases in between. Germline loops: CDR1 SGHVS, CDR2 FQNEAQ. This CDR3 spans 15 amino acids. CDR3 loop: CASSPRQVPDTEAFF. The CDR3, as DNA: TGTGCCAGCAGCCCAAGACAGGTCCCCGATACTGAAGCTTTCTTT. Complete variable domain (other parts from reference TRBV7-8 and TRBJ1-1): GAGVSQSPRYKVAKRGQDVALRCDPISGHVSLFWYQQALGQGPEFLTYFQNEAQLDKSGLPSDRFFAERPEGSVSTLKIQRTQQEDSAVYLCASSPRQVPDTEAFFGQGTRLTVV.